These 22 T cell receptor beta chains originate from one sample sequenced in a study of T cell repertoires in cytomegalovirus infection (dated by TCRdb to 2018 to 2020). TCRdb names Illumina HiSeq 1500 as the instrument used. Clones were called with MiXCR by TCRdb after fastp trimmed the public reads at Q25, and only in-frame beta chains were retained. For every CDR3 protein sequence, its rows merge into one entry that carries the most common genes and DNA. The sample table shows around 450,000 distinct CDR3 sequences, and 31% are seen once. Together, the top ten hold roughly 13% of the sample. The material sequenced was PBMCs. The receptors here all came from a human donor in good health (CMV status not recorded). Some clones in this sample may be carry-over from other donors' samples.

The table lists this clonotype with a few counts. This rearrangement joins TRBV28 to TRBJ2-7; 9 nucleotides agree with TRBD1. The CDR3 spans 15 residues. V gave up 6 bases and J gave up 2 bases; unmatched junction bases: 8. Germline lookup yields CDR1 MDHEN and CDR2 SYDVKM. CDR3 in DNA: TGTGCCAGCAGAACCCCCGGGACAGGGACCTACGAGCAGTACTTC. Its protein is CASRTPGTGTYEQYF.

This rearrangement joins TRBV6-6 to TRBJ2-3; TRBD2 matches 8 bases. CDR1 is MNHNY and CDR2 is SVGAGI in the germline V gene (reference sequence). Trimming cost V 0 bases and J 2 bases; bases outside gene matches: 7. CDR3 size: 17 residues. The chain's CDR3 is CASSYSAGGPYTDTQYF. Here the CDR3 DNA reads TGTGCCAGCAGTTACTCTGCGGGGGGCCCGTACACAGATACGCAGTATTTT.

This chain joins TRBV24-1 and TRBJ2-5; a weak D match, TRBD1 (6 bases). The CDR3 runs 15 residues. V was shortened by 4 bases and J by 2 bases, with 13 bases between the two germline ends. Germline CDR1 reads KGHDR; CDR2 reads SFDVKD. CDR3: CATSDPGQKQETQYF. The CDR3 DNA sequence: TGTGCCACCAGTGACCCTGGACAGAAACAAGAGACCCAGTACTTC.

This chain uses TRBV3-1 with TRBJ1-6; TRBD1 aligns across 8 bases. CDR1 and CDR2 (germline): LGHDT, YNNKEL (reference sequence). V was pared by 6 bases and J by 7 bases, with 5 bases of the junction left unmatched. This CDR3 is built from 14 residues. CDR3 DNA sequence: TGTGCCAGCAGACCGGACAGGGCAAATTCACCCCTCCACTTT. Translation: CASRPDRANSPLHF. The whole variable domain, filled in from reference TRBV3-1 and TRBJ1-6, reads DTAVSQTPKYLVTQMGNDKSIKCEQNLGHDTMYWYKQDSKKFLKIMFSYNNKELIINETVPNRFSPKSPDKAHLNLHINSLELGDSAVYFCASRPDRANSPLHFGNGTRLTVT.

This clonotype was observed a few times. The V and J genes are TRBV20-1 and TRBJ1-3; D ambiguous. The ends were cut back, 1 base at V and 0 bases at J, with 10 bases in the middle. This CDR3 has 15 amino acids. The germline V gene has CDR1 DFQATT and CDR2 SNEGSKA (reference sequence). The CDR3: CSARVSRSSGNTIYF. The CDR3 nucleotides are TGCAGTGCTAGAGTGAGCCGAAGCTCTGGAAACACCATATATTTT.

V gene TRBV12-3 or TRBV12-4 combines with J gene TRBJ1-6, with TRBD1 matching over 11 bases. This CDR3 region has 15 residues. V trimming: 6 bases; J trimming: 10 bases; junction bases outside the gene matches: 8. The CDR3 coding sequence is TGTGCCAGCAGCTCAGGACAGGGGGCGGGATCACCCCTCCACTTT. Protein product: CASSSGQGAGSPLHF.

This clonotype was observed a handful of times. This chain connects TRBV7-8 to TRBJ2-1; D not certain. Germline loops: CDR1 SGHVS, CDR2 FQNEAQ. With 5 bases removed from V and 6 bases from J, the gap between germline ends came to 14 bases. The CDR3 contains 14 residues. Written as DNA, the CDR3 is TGTGCCAGCAGCCCCCGAGAGACCTTCAATGAGCAGTTCTTC. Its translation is CASSPRETFNEQFF.

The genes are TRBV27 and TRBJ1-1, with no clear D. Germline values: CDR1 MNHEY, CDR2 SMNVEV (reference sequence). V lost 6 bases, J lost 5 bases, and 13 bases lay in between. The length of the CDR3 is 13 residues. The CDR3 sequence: CASSLDSETEAFF. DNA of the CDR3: TGTGCCAGCAGCCTGGATTCCGAGACTGAAGCTTTCTTT.

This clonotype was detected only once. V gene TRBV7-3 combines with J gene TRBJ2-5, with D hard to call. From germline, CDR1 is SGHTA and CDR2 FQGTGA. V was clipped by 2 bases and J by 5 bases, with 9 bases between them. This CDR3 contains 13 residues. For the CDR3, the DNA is TGTGCCAGCAGCTTAGGAGCCATGGAGACCCAGTACTTC. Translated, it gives CASSLGAMETQYF.

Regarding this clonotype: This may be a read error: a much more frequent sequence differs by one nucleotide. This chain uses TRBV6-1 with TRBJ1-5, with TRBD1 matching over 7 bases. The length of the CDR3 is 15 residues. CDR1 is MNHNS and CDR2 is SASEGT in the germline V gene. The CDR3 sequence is CASRPGQSHNQPQPF. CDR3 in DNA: TGTGCCAGCAGACCGGGACAGAGCCACAATCAGCCCCAGCCTTTT.

The DNA for the CDR3 is TGTGCCAGCAGTTTGGAACTAGCGGGGGGAATTTCCTACAATGAGCAGTTCTTC. It encodes CASSLELAGGISYNEQFF. The chain combines TRBV12-3 or TRBV12-4 with TRBJ2-1, with 12 nucleotides matching TRBD2. CDR3 length: 18 residues. J gave up 1 base and V 3 bases, and 7 bases lay outside the gene matches.

The DNA for the CDR3 is TGTGCCAGCAGCCAAGATCGACTAGCGGGTGTAACCGGGGAGCTGTTTTTT. It codes for CASSQDRLAGVTGELFF. This chain joins TRBV3-1 and TRBJ2-2, with TRBD2 matching 10 bases. V trimming: 0 bases; J trimming: 5 bases; junction bases outside the gene matches: 6. Looked up from germline, CDR1 is LGHDT and CDR2 is YNNKEL (reference sequence). The CDR3 totals 17 residues.

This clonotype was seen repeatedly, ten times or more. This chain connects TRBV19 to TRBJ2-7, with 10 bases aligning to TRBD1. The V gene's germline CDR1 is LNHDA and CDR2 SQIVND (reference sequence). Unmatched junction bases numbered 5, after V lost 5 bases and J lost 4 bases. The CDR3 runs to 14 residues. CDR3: CASSPGTGAYEQYF. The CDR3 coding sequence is TGTGCCAGTAGTCCAGGGACAGGGGCGTACGAGCAGTACTTC.

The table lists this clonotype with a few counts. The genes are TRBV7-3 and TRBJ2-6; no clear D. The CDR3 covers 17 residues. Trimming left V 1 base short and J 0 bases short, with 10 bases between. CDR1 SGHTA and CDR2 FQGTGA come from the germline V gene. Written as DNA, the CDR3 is TGTGCCAGCAGCTTAAACGCGTTGAGCTCTGGGGCCAACGTCCTGACTTTC. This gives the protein CASSLNALSSGANVLTF.

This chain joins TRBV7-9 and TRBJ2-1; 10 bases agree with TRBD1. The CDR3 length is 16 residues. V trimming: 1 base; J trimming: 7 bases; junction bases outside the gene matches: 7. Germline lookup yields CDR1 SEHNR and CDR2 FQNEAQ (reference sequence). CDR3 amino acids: CASSLDWTGGKNEQFF. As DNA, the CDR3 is TGTGCCAGCAGCTTAGACTGGACAGGGGGTAAGAATGAGCAGTTCTTC.

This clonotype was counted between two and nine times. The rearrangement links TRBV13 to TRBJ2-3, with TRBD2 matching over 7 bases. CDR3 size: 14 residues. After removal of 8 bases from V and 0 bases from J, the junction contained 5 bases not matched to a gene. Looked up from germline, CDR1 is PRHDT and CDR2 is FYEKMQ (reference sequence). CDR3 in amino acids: CASVRRGSTDTQYF. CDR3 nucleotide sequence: TGTGCCAGCGTAAGGCGGGGGAGCACAGATACGCAGTATTTT.

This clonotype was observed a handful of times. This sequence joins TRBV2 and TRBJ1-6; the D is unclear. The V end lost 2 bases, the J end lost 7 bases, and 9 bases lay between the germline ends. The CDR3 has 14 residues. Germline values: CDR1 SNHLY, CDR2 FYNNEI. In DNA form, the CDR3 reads TGTGCCAGCAGTGAACCGGACCGAAATTCACCCCTCCACTTT. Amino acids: CASSEPDRNSPLHF. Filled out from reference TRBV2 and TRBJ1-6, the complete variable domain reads EPEVTQTPSHQVTQMGQEVILRCVPISNHLYFYWYRQILGQKVEFLVSFYNNEISEKSEIFDDQFSVERPDGSNFTLKIRSTKLEDSAMYFCASSEPDRNSPLHFGNGTRLTVT.

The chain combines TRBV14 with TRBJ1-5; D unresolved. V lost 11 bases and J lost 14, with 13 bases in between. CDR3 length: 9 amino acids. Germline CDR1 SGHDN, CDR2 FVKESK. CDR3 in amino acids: CAREGREHF. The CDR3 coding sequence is TGTGCCCGTGAAGGGCGGGAGCATTTT.

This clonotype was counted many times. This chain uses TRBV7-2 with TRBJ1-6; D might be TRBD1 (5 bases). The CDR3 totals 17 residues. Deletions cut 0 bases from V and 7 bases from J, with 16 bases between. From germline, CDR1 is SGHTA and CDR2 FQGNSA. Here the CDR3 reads CASSLAQGSLWNSPLHF. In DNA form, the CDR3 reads TGTGCCAGCAGCTTAGCGCAGGGCTCGCTATGGAATTCACCCCTCCACTTT.

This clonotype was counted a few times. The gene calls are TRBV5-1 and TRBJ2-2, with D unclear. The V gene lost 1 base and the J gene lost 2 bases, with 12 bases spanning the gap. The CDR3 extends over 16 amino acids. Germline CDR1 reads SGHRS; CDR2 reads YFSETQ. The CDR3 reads CASSLTAGDNTGELFF. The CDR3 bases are TGCGCCAGCAGCTTGACAGCCGGAGATAACACCGGGGAGCTGTTTTTT.

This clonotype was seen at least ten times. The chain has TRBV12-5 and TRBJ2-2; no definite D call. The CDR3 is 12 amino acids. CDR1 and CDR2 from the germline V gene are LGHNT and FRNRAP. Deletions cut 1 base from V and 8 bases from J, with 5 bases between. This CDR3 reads CASGLAAGELFF. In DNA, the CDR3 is TGTGCTAGTGGTTTGGCCGCTGGGGAGCTGTTTTTT.

CDR3 loop: CASTPGGRKAEAFF. Written as DNA, the CDR3 is TGTGCCAGCACTCCTGGGGGGCGGAAGGCTGAAGCTTTCTTT. The chain has TRBV6-5 and TRBJ1-1, with D maybe TRBD1 (6 bases). The CDR3 runs to 14 residues. Germline loops: CDR1 MNHEY, CDR2 SVGAGI. V was trimmed by 7 bases and J by 6 bases, leaving 18 bases between them.